The present T cell receptor beta chain was sequenced within a study of T cell repertoires in cytomegalovirus infection (dated by TCRdb to about 2019). As for the study more broadly: Donor HLA type was relevant to the analysis, because carriage of CMV infection together with the matching HLA type was indicated by public TCR beta signatures. What the work shows at the level of the full study, not this receptor alone: The ex vivo response was dominated by HLA-C-restricted CMV-specific TCR beta clonotypes, and the single most frequent clonotype in two of eight donors was supplied by these HLA-C-restricted clonotypes. In both this cohort and an independent roughly 350-donor cohort, the cumulative frequency of public TCR beta family members distinguished carriers of CMV infection plus the relevant HLA type.

In the case of this clonotype: Its antigen specificity is not known. No quality values exist for individual bases; no much larger clone is one base distant.

TCRdb lists the instrument as Illumina HiSeq 1500. TCRdb reanalyzed the raw reads on its own, using fastp at Q25 for trimming and MiXCR for clone calling, and kept in-frame beta chains. Duplicate CDR3 protein sequences are folded into a single record with the most common DNA and genes. The sample yields roughly 230,000 distinct CDR3 sequences; 17% were counted once. Of the sample, roughly 50% is held by the ten largest clones. The CDR3 runs 15 amino acids, cysteine and phenylalanine included. The retained sequence is limited to the CDR3, 45 bases, with the frame set at the first base. Trimming removed 3 bases from V and 1 base from J; the gene matches leave 5 bases unexplained. The germline V gene specifies SGHDT as CDR1 and YYEEEE as CDR2.

Sequencing was performed on CD8+ T cells from PBMCs. The chain uses TRBV5-6 and TRBJ1-2; 8 bases in between match TRBD1. The receptor was derived from a human donor in good health (CMV status not recorded). Some clones in this sample may be carry-over from other donors' samples. Read as DNA, the sequence is TGTGCCAGCAGCTGGGGGACAGGTCTTAACTATGGCTACACCTTC. Its amino acids are CASSWGTGLNYGYTF.